These 7 T cell receptor beta chains originate from one sample sequenced in a study of blood T cells in healthy people across ages. The second PCR ran roughly 6 to 11 cycles with a sample-barcoded 5' primer and J-beta primers. TCRdb re-called the 5' RACE reads with MiXCR, one entry per CDR3 protein. The repertoire includes about 750,000 distinct CDR3 sequences, roughly 50% of them detected once, and around 40% sits in the top ten. The sample was blood. The source is a man at least 80 years old in good health.

The chain has TRBV4-1 and TRBJ1-2; the D is unclear. The germline gives CDR1 MGHRA, CDR2 YSYEKL. The CDR3 is 15 amino acids. V was shortened by 4 bases and J by 4 bases, with 16 bases between the two germline ends. In nucleotides, the CDR3 is TGCGCCAGCAGCCGGATAGTCGAGAACCTCTATGGCTACACCTTC. This encodes CASSRIVENLYGYTF.

This clonotype was counted only a few times. The rearrangement uses TRBV20-1 and TRBJ2-5, with D perhaps being TRBD1 or TRBD2 (6 bases each). Germline assignment: CDR1 DFQATT and CDR2 SNEGSKA (reference sequence). This CDR3 is built from 13 residues. Deletions cut 1 base from V and 4 bases from J, with 10 bases between. The CDR3 DNA sequence: TGCAGTGCTAGAGGCAGGGGAGGAGAGACCCAGTACTTC. It is translated as CSARGRGGETQYF.

This clonotype was observed a few times. This chain joins TRBV20-1 and TRBJ2-7, with 7 nucleotides matching TRBD2. CDR1 DFQATT and CDR2 SNEGSKA come from the germline V gene (reference sequence). After removal of 0 bases from V and 3 bases from J, the junction contained 2 bases not matched to a gene. This CDR3 is built from 13 residues. CDR3 in DNA: TGCAGTGCTAGAGATCGGGGGGTCTACGAGCAGTACTTC. It specifies CSARDRGVYEQYF.

V gene TRBV7-9 combines with J gene TRBJ2-1, with 13 bases aligning to TRBD2. Germline CDR1 and CDR2: SEHNR and FQNEAQ (reference sequence). This CDR3 has 16 residues. V dropped 10 bases and J dropped 8; count of bases not matched to a gene: 14. The CDR3 nucleotides are TGTGCCACCCAGGGGGGGACTAGCGGGAATTTCCATGAGCAGTTCTTC. Translation: CATQGGTSGNFHEQFF.

This chain uses TRBV2 with TRBJ2-5; D remains ambiguous. Germline assignment: CDR1 SNHLY and CDR2 FYNNEI. Trimming removed 4 bases from V and 4 bases from J, with 13 bases in between. CDR3 size: 14 residues. The CDR3 DNA sequence: TGTGCCAGCAGTGGACCCCTCGGCCTAGAGACCCAGTACTTC. Translated: CASSGPLGLETQYF.

V usage is TRBV28 and J usage is TRBJ2-5, with a tentative D call TRBD2 (6 bases). Trimming removed 3 bases at V and 4 bases at J, with 15 bases between. The CDR3 is made up of 15 amino acids. CDR1 is MDHEN and CDR2 is SYDVKM in the germline V gene. The CDR3 sequence is CASSFWRDVRETQYF. In nucleotides, the CDR3 is TGTGCCAGCAGTTTTTGGCGGGACGTCCGAGAGACCCAGTACTTC.

The V and J genes are TRBV20-1 and TRBJ2-3; no definite D call. The CDR3 contains 13 residues. CDR1 is DFQATT, CDR2 SNEGSKA, per germline (reference sequence). V lost 2 bases, J lost 14 bases, and 20 bases lay in between. In nucleotides, the CDR3 is TGCAGTGCTAGACCAATGGATTTTAGATACGCGTATTTT. Translation gives CSARPMDFRYAYF.